A selection of T cell receptor beta chains follows, all from one sample in a study of human versus mouse CDR3 diversity and MHC coevolution. The data were produced by immunoSEQ multiplex PCR, yet TCRdb's version contains in-frame clones alone and is incomplete. The sample lists about 80,000 clones, over 85% occurring once. The material sequenced was naive CD4+ T cells from blood. The receptors come from a person between 25 and 70 years old in good health. CDR3s include the opening cysteine and the closing phenylalanine or tryptophan. Fields, in order: J gene, clone size, D gene, V gene, CDR3 protein, CDR3 DNA. D genes are given only for firm matches. Rows give clone size only sometimes, using once, few, many, or a class for an expanded clone.

J gene: TRBJ2-3
clone size: .
D gene: .
V gene: TRBV5-8
CDR3 protein: CASSWDSGRGTDTQYF
CDR3 DNA: TGTGCCAGCAGCTGGGATTCAGGGAGGGGGACAGATACGCAGTATTTT

J gene: TRBJ2-1
clone size: once
D gene: .
V gene: TRBV7-9
CDR3 protein: CASIPLGLLREQFF
CDR3 DNA: TGTGCCAGCATCCCTCTCGGACTTCTCAGGGAGCAGTTCTTC

J gene: TRBJ1-6
clone size: .
D gene: .
V gene: TRBV18
CDR3 protein: CASSPPASSPLHF
CDR3 DNA: TGTGCCAGCTCACCACCCGCAAGCTCACCCCTCCACTTT

J gene: TRBJ1-2
clone size: .
D gene: .
V gene: TRBV27
CDR3 protein: CASKDPTLGGGYTF
CDR3 DNA: TGTGCCAGCAAAGACCCGACATTGGGAGGTGGCTACACCTTC

J gene: TRBJ1-6
clone size: .
D gene: .
V gene: TRBV7-2
CDR3 protein: CASSLTAGYNSPLHF
CDR3 DNA: TGTGCCAGCAGCTTAACCGCCGGTTATAATTCACCCCTCCACTTT

J gene: TRBJ2-6
clone size: .
D gene: .
V gene: TRBV5-6
CDR3 protein: CASSTSTGANVLTF
CDR3 DNA: TGTGCCAGCAGCACTAGTACTGGGGCCAACGTCCTGACTTTC

J gene: TRBJ2-1
clone size: .
D gene: TRBD2
V gene: TRBV6-1
CDR3 protein: CASSEASGRGNEQFF
CDR3 DNA: TGTGCCAGCAGTGAAGCTAGCGGGAGGGGCAATGAGCAGTTCTTC

J gene: TRBJ2-7
clone size: once
D gene: TRBD1
V gene: TRBV28
CDR3 protein: CATITQGAKYEQYF
CDR3 DNA: TGTGCCACCATCACCCAGGGGGCTAAATACGAGCAGTACTTC

J gene: TRBJ1-6
clone size: once
D gene: TRBD1
V gene: TRBV14
CDR3 protein: CASSVGQGGSPLHF
CDR3 DNA: TGTGCCAGCAGCGTCGGACAGGGAGGATCACCCCTCCACTTT

J gene: TRBJ2-7
clone size: .
D gene: .
V gene: TRBV9
CDR3 protein: CASSVGEAYEQYF
CDR3 DNA: TGTGCCAGCAGCGTAGGAGAAGCCTACGAGCAGTACTTC

J gene: TRBJ2-3
clone size: .
D gene: TRBD2
V gene: TRBV7-2
CDR3 protein: CASSLGGGRNTQYF
CDR3 DNA: TGTGCCAGCAGCTTAGGCGGGGGTAGGAATACGCAGTATTTT

J gene: TRBJ2-1
clone size: .
D gene: .
V gene: TRBV7-2
CDR3 protein: CASSLARVEQFF
CDR3 DNA: TGTGCCAGCAGCTTAGCGAGGGTGGAGCAGTTCTTC

J gene: TRBJ2-3
clone size: .
D gene: .
V gene: TRBV18
CDR3 protein: CASSPPPEADTQYF
CDR3 DNA: TGTGCCAGCTCACCACCGCCAGAGGCAGATACGCAGTATTTT

J gene: TRBJ1-3
clone size: .
D gene: .
V gene: TRBV7-9
CDR3 protein: CASSLARVGNTIYF
CDR3 DNA: TGTGCCAGCAGCCTTGCCCGGGTGGGAAACACCATATATTTT

J gene: TRBJ2-7
clone size: .
D gene: TRBD2
V gene: TRBV5-4
CDR3 protein: CASSLGAGTSYEQYF
CDR3 DNA: TGTGCCAGCAGCTTGGGTGCCGGGACTAGCTACGAGCAGTACTTC

J gene: TRBJ1-5
clone size: .
D gene: .
V gene: TRBV18
CDR3 protein: CASSPSSNRNQPQHF
CDR3 DNA: TGTGCCAGCTCACCGTCTTCGAATAGAAATCAGCCCCAGCATTTT

J gene: TRBJ2-5
clone size: .
D gene: .
V gene: TRBV10-1
CDR3 protein: CASSQQSETQYF
CDR3 DNA: TGCGCCAGCAGCCAACAATCAGAGACCCAGTACTTC

J gene: TRBJ2-3
clone size: .
D gene: TRBD1
V gene: TRBV19
CDR3 protein: CATGQVTDTQYF
CDR3 DNA: TGTGCCACAGGACAGGTCACAGATACGCAGTATTTT

J gene: TRBJ2-1
clone size: .
D gene: .
V gene: TRBV28
CDR3 protein: CASLGEALDEQFF
CDR3 DNA: TGTGCCAGCCTCGGGGAAGCCCTCGATGAGCAGTTCTTC

J gene: TRBJ1-5
clone size: .
D gene: TRBD1
V gene: TRBV19
CDR3 protein: CASDFIGQGADQPQHF
CDR3 DNA: TGTGCCAGTGATTTTATCGGTCAGGGGGCGGATCAGCCCCAGCATTTT

J gene: TRBJ2-3
clone size: .
D gene: TRBD2
V gene: TRBV12-5
CDR3 protein: CASGLVQAGEATDTQYF
CDR3 DNA: TGTGCTAGTGGTTTGGTACAGGCGGGAGAAGCCACAGATACGCAGTATTTT

J gene: TRBJ2-3
clone size: .
D gene: TRBD2
V gene: TRBV5-5
CDR3 protein: CASSLWASGGTDTQYF
CDR3 DNA: TGTGCCAGCAGCTTATGGGCTAGCGGGGGAACAGATACGCAGTATTTT

J gene: TRBJ1-2
clone size: once
D gene: .
V gene: TRBV7-3
CDR3 protein: CASSLKGQGGYTF
CDR3 DNA: TGTGCCAGCAGCTTAAAAGGACAAGGGGGCTACACCTTC

J gene: TRBJ2-7
clone size: .
D gene: TRBD1
V gene: TRBV28
CDR3 protein: CASSVPGQAYEQYF
CDR3 DNA: TGTGCCAGCAGTGTCCCGGGACAGGCATACGAGCAGTACTTC

J gene: TRBJ2-5
clone size: .
D gene: TRBD2
V gene: TRBV9
CDR3 protein: CASSVVAGGRETQYF
CDR3 DNA: TGTGCCAGCAGCGTAGTAGCGGGGGGGCGCGAGACCCAGTACTTC

J gene: TRBJ1-2
clone size: few
D gene: TRBD1
V gene: TRBV10-3
CDR3 protein: CATHLSTGGTGYTF
CDR3 DNA: TGTGCCACCCATCTCTCGACAGGGGGCACGGGCTACACCTTC

J gene: TRBJ2-7
clone size: .
D gene: .
V gene: TRBV20-1
CDR3 protein: CSAAGSYEQYF
CDR3 DNA: TGCAGTGCTGCGGGCTCCTACGAGCAGTACTTC

J gene: TRBJ2-1
clone size: .
D gene: .
V gene: TRBV5-1
CDR3 protein: CASIERGADNEQFF
CDR3 DNA: TGCGCCAGCATCGAACGGGGGGCCGACAATGAGCAGTTCTTC

J gene: TRBJ1-2
clone size: once
D gene: TRBD1
V gene: TRBV5-5
CDR3 protein: CASSRAGQGFNYGYTF
CDR3 DNA: TGTGCCAGCAGCAGAGCCGGACAGGGCTTTAACTATGGCTACACCTTC

J gene: TRBJ1-1
clone size: .
D gene: TRBD1
V gene: TRBV5-6
CDR3 protein: CASRRAGGSGNTEAFF
CDR3 DNA: TGTGCCAGCAGGCGGGCAGGGGGCTCGGGGAACACTGAAGCTTTCTTT

J gene: TRBJ2-2
clone size: .
D gene: TRBD2
V gene: TRBV18
CDR3 protein: CASSPFSGETVTGELFF
CDR3 DNA: TGTGCCAGCTCACCATTTAGCGGGGAGACAGTTACCGGGGAGCTGTTTTTT

J gene: TRBJ2-1
clone size: .
D gene: TRBD2
V gene: TRBV4-2
CDR3 protein: CASSQASGGGALF
CDR3 DNA: TGTGCCAGCAGCCAAGCGTCTGGCGGGGGGGCGCTCTTC

J gene: TRBJ1-5
clone size: .
D gene: TRBD1
V gene: TRBV7-2
CDR3 protein: CASSLSGTGIRPQHF
CDR3 DNA: TGTGCCAGCAGCTTGAGCGGGACAGGGATTCGGCCACAGCATTTT

J gene: TRBJ2-3
clone size: .
D gene: .
V gene: TRBV7-3
CDR3 protein: CASSAADSAGTDTQYF
CDR3 DNA: TGTGCCAGCAGTGCCGCGGACTCGGCGGGCACAGATACGCAGTATTTT

J gene: TRBJ1-1
clone size: once
D gene: .
V gene: TRBV5-4
CDR3 protein: CASSGRVDRNTEAFF
CDR3 DNA: TGTGCCAGCAGCGGGAGGGTCGACAGAAACACTGAAGCTTTCTTT

J gene: TRBJ2-7
clone size: .
D gene: TRBD1
V gene: TRBV7-9
CDR3 protein: CVLGTGEHEQYF
CDR3 DNA: TGTGTACTTGGGACAGGGGAACACGAGCAGTACTTC

J gene: TRBJ2-3
clone size: .
D gene: TRBD2
V gene: TRBV10-3
CDR3 protein: CATGGDLRTDTQYF
CDR3 DNA: TGTGCCACTGGGGGGGACCTTCGCACAGATACGCAGTATTTT